Following are 29 T cell receptor beta chains from one sample sequenced in a study of T cell responses to AZD1222 COVID-19 vaccine. Only in-frame clones appear in the TCRdb table, and some are missing; sequencing was by immunoSEQ multiplex PCR. This sample has about 140,000 clones; around 93% occur once, and the top ten carry 7.5% to 9.5%. The material was peripheral blood, obtained on day 0 of AZD1222 vaccination. These receptors all come from an adult in good health.

CDR3 sequence: CASSIGPVGNGYTF. The CDR3 DNA reads TGTGCCAGTAGTATAGGGCCGGTGGGGAATGGCTACACCTTC. The chain recombines TRBV19 with TRBJ1-2; D remains ambiguous. Germline CDR1 and CDR2: LNHDA and SQIVND (reference sequence). Trimming removed 1 base at V and 6 bases at J, with 12 bases between. The CDR3 is 14 amino acids.

The chain joins TRBV7-9 to TRBJ2-7; D ambiguous. The CDR3 runs 11 residues. The V end lost 5 bases, the J end lost 2 bases, and 4 bases lay between the germline ends. Germline V gene lookup returns CDR1 SEHNR and CDR2 FQNEAQ (reference sequence). CDR3 amino acids: CASSITYEQYF. As DNA, the CDR3 is TGTGCCAGCAGCATTACCTACGAGCAGTACTTC.

CDR3 protein: CASSQGGGGNQPQHF. The DNA for the CDR3 is TGCGCCAGCAGCCAAGGGGGAGGCGGCAATCAGCCCCAGCATTTT. The chain uses TRBV4-1 and TRBJ1-5, with D hard to call. Germline V lookup: CDR1 MGHRA, CDR2 YSYEKL. Deletions cut 1 base from V and 2 bases from J, with 9 bases between. The CDR3 contains 15 residues.

V usage is TRBV4-1 and J usage is TRBJ1-2; no reliable D call. Germline V gene data show CDR1 as MGHRA and CDR2 as YSYEKL. Trimming took 1 base from V and 7 from J, leaving 10 bases between them. The CDR3 runs to 13 residues. CDR3: CASSQVAVGGYTF. The CDR3 nucleotides read TGCGCCAGCAGCCAAGTGGCAGTAGGTGGCTACACCTTC.

This chain joins TRBV9 and TRBJ2-7; 7 nucleotides line up with TRBD1. Per the germline V gene, CDR1 is SGDLS and CDR2 is YYNGEE. CDR3 length equals 15 residues. V shed 4 bases and J 1 base; nucleotides not matched to a gene: 8. CDR3 sequence reads: CASSPRQGSSYEQYF. CDR3 in DNA: TGTGCCAGCAGCCCACGACAGGGTTCGTCCTACGAGCAGTACTTC.

V gene TRBV5-4 combines with J gene TRBJ2-1, with TRBD1 as a possible D gene (5 bases). With 0 bases removed from V and 5 bases from J, the gap between germline ends came to 6 bases. CDR3 length: 13 amino acids. Germline V gives CDR1 SGHNT, CDR2 YYREEE (reference sequence). The CDR3 DNA reads TGTGCCAGCAGCTTGGTACAGGACAATGAGCAGTTCTTC. Translation gives CASSLVQDNEQFF.

This chain connects TRBV28 to TRBJ1-5; D remains ambiguous. Germline values: CDR1 MDHEN, CDR2 SYDVKM. The CDR3 has 13 amino acids. The V gene lost 8 bases and the J gene lost 0 bases, with 8 bases spanning the gap. The CDR3 loop reads CASRGYSNQPQHF. In nucleotides, the CDR3 is TGTGCCAGCCGCGGATATAGCAATCAGCCCCAGCATTTT.

The DNA of the CDR3 is TGTGCCAGCAGTGGCACGGCGGGCCCCAATCAGCCCCAGCATTTT. Translation: CASSGTAGPNQPQHF. The chain carries TRBV2 and TRBJ1-5; D remains unclear. CDR3 length equals 15 residues. The ends were cut back, 4 bases at V and 3 bases at J, with 13 bases in the middle. Germline V gene sequence: CDR1 SNHLY, CDR2 FYNNEI.

The chain employs TRBV9 and TRBJ1-3; D unclear. This CDR3 has 15 residues. In germline, CDR1 is SGDLS, CDR2 YYNGEE. V was pared by 0 bases and J by 0 bases, with 7 bases between. The CDR3 DNA follows: TGTGCCAGCAGCGTAGGTGGGTCCTCTGGAAACACCATATATTTT. It encodes CASSVGGSSGNTIYF.

The rearrangement uses TRBV5-1 and TRBJ2-7; no clear D gene. This CDR3 spans 13 amino acids. The V end lost 1 base, the J end lost 4 bases, and 9 bases lay between the germline ends. Germline V gene lookup returns CDR1 SGHRS and CDR2 YFSETQ. CDR3 DNA sequence: TGCGCCAGCAGCTTGCACTCTCAGTACGAGCAGTACTTC. Protein product: CASSLHSQYEQYF.

V and J are TRBV19 and TRBJ1-1; weak D call: TRBD1 (5 bases). CDR1 is LNHDA and CDR2 is SQIVND in the germline V gene (reference sequence). This CDR3 is 12 amino acids long. Between the trimmed V and J ends, which lost 3 bases and 8 bases, there was a span of 10 bases. The CDR3 DNA is TGTGCCAGTAGTATTATTAGGGGCGAAGCTTTCTTT. Translation: CASSIIRGEAFF.

This chain links TRBV4-1 with TRBJ2-6, with no clear D. Germline V gene lookup returns CDR1 MGHRA and CDR2 YSYEKL. CDR3 size: 14 residues. V lost 4 bases to trimming and J lost 1 base, with 5 bases between them. The CDR3 is CASSRTSGANVLTF. CDR3 nucleotide sequence: TGCGCCAGCAGCCGTACTTCTGGGGCCAACGTCCTGACTTTC.

The chain has TRBV2 and TRBJ2-1; 8 nucleotides agree with TRBD1. Germline assignment: CDR1 SNHLY and CDR2 FYNNEI. This CDR3 spans 16 amino acids. After removal of 4 bases from V and 4 bases from J, the junction contained 9 bases not matched to a gene. This CDR3 is CASSGQGAISYNEQFF. The CDR3 DNA reads TGTGCCAGCAGTGGCCAGGGGGCAATCTCATACAATGAGCAGTTCTTC.

The rearrangement joins TRBV16 to TRBJ1-1; D is perhaps TRBD1 (5 bases). Germline loops: CDR1 KGHSY, CDR2 FQNENV. V was clipped by 0 bases and J by 0 bases, with 8 bases between them. The CDR3 has 15 residues. CDR3 nucleotide sequence: TGTGCCAGCAGCCAATCCAGGGTGATGAACACTGAAGCTTTCTTT. Amino acids: CASSQSRVMNTEAFF.

The V call is TRBV7-5, the J call TRBJ1-2; the DNA was not compared with TRBD1, the D call given in the table. TRBV7-5 represents a pseudogene. This CDR3 comprises 17 residues. The CDR3, as DNA: TGTGTCAGAAGCTCCTATCCTGGACAGGGGAGATTTTATGGCTACACCTTC. Translated: CVRSSYPGQGRFYGYTF.

Points on this clone: One end of the junction varies from germline; a read error may be responsible. The chain has TRBV5-4 and TRBJ2-3; 8 bases agree with TRBD2. Per germline, CDR1 SGHNT and CDR2 YYREEE (reference sequence). This CDR3 has 14 residues. CDR3 sequence reads: CASSLGTSKDTQYF. The CDR3 DNA is TGTGCCAGCAGCTTGGGGACTAGCAAAGATACGCAGTATTTT.

The chain has TRBV4-2 and TRBJ1-2; possibly TRBD1 for D (5 bases). The length of the CDR3 is 15 residues. In germline, CDR1 is LGHNA, CDR2 YNFKEQ. V dropped 0 bases and J dropped 8 bases, with 16 bases sitting between them. Here the CDR3 DNA reads TGTGCCAGCAGCCAAGATCGAGCCAGGGTGGGGGGCTACACCTTC. Residues: CASSQDRARVGGYTF.

In its sample, this clone was seen once. The chain employs TRBV9 and TRBJ2-1, with TRBD2 matching over 11 bases. Per germline, CDR1 SGDLS and CDR2 YYNGEE. J was trimmed by 4 bases and V by 4 bases; bases with no gene match: 7. The CDR3 length is 16 residues. CDR3 nucleotide sequence: TGTGCCAGCAGCCTGAAGGGACTAGCGGTATACAATGAGCAGTTCTTC. This translates into CASSLKGLAVYNEQFF.

The chain recombines TRBV3-1 (or the pseudogene TRBV3-2) with TRBJ2-7; 8 bases agree with TRBD2. The trim removed 0 bases at V and 6 bases at J, leaving 13 bases unmatched. CDR3 size: 17 residues. Germline-derived CDR1 and CDR2 are LGHDT and YNNKEL (reference sequence). The CDR3 nucleotides read TGTGCCAGCAGCCAAGATCCCCCGGGACTAGTAGCTTCCGAGCAGTACTTC. Translated: CASSQDPPGLVASEQYF.

CDR3 DNA sequence: TGCGCCAGCAGCCAAGTAAGGCAGGGGGCCCCAGATACGCAGTATTTT. Translated: CASSQVRQGAPDTQYF. This chain connects TRBV4-1 to TRBJ2-3; the match to TRBD1 covers 8 bases. The germline gives CDR1 MGHRA, CDR2 YSYEKL. The CDR3 extends over 16 amino acids. V was pared by 1 base and J by 4 bases, with 7 bases of the junction left unmatched.

V and J are TRBV19 and TRBJ1-1; D remains unclear. Trimming cost V 8 bases and J 3 bases, with 16 bases left between them. This CDR3 spans 14 amino acids. Per germline, CDR1 LNHDA and CDR2 SQIVND (reference sequence). The CDR3 region is CASGRGYGDTEAFF. Here the CDR3 DNA reads TGTGCCAGTGGACGGGGTTACGGGGACACTGAAGCTTTCTTT.

The chain joins TRBV19 to TRBJ2-2; 10 positions agree with TRBD1. J lost 3 bases, V lost 8 bases, and 9 bases had no gene match. This CDR3 has 16 residues. The germline CDR1 and CDR2 sequences are LNHDA and SQIVND (reference sequence). CDR3 DNA sequence: TGTGCCAGTGCCGTGGAAGGGACAGGGGACACCGGGGAGCTGTTTTTT. It is translated as CASAVEGTGDTGELFF.

V gene TRBV12-3 or TRBV12-4 combines with J gene TRBJ1-4; D unclear. Trimming cost V 8 bases and J 5 bases, with 9 bases left between them. The CDR3 is 12 amino acids. In DNA form, the CDR3 reads TGTGCCAGCTCGACCTTAAATGAAAAACTGTTTTTT. Encoded protein: CASSTLNEKLFF.

The CDR3 nucleotides read TGTGCCAGCAAGGGAGGGGGTGGCCACACCGGGGAGCTGTTTTTT. Encoded protein: CASKGGGGHTGELFF. The chain has TRBV2 and TRBJ2-2, with D perhaps TRBD2 (7 bases). Trimming left V 7 bases short and J 3 bases short, with 15 bases between. The CDR3 loop spans 15 amino acids. The germline V gene encodes CDR1 SNHLY and CDR2 FYNNEI.

CDR3 nucleotides: TGCGCCAGCAGCCAAGCTCGGCGGGGGGAGACCCAGTACTTC. It is translated as CASSQARRGETQYF. The chain employs TRBV4-3 and TRBJ2-5; 7 nucleotides match TRBD2. This CDR3 region has 14 residues. Germline V gives CDR1 LGHNA, CDR2 YSLEER. V lost 1 base, J lost 5 bases, and 4 bases stayed unmatched.

This clone has just a few counts. The chain uses TRBV5-8 and TRBJ2-7; no clear D gene. Trimming removed 2 bases from V and 6 bases from J, with 6 bases in between. In germline, CDR1 is SGHTS, CDR2 YDEGEE. The CDR3 has 11 amino acids. DNA of the CDR3: TGTGCCAGCAGCTTAGGACCCGAGCAGTACTTC. It yields the protein CASSLGPEQYF. Variable domain in full (rest from reference TRBV5-8 and TRBJ2-7): EAGVTQSPTHLIKTRGQQATLRCSPISGHTSVYWYQQALGLGLQFLLWYDEGEERNRGNFPPRFSGRQFPNYSSELNVNALELEDSALYLCASSLGPEQYFGPGTRLTVT.

The genes are TRBV12-3 or TRBV12-4 and TRBJ1-2; D gene unclear. The V end lost 3 bases, the J end lost 4 bases, and 9 bases lay between the germline ends. This CDR3 has 13 amino acids. CDR3 loop: CASSLGSGYGYTF. CDR3 DNA: TGTGCCAGCAGTTTGGGCTCCGGCTATGGCTACACCTTC.

This clone appeared a few times. As DNA, the CDR3 is TGTGCCACCAGTGATGCGCATTCGCATGAGCAGTTCTTC. It codes for CATSDAHSHEQFF. The chain couples TRBV24-1 to TRBJ2-1; the D is unclear. Trimming pared 3 bases from V and 8 bases from J, leaving 10 bases between. This CDR3 region has 13 residues. CDR1 and CDR2 (germline): KGHDR, SFDVKD.

V and J are TRBV5-1 and TRBJ1-6; D not resolved. Between the trimmed V and J ends, which lost 4 bases and 4 bases, there was a span of 15 bases. Germline CDR1 and CDR2: SGHRS and YFSETQ. This CDR3 contains 16 residues. The CDR3 loop is CASSLNHAGYNSPLHF. The CDR3, as DNA: TGCGCCAGCAGCCTAAACCACGCAGGATATAATTCACCCCTCCACTTT.